This T cell receptor (beta chain) is from a study of cytomegalovirus exposure and HLA in healthy donors. A multiplex PCR was run with 60 Vbeta primers and 13 Jbeta primers. The protocol was immunoSEQ multiplex PCR, while the TCRdb copy is restricted to in-frame clones and leaves out a portion. This sample has about 200,000 clones, with around 77% found just once. Germline values: CDR1 SGHRS, CDR2 YFSETQ. V lost 0 bases and J lost 4; bases outside the gene matches: 4. The length of the CDR3 is 14 residues. This clone has just one count. The J gene is TRBJ2-7, the V gene TRBV5-1; 7 nucleotides match TRBD1. This receptor was taken from a woman aged 25 to 39 in good health and CMV-seronegative. The specimen sequenced was PBMCs. This CDR3 is CASSLVGQQYEQYF. CDR3 nucleotides: TGCGCCAGCAGCTTGGTGGGACAGCAATACGAGCAGTACTTC.